Listed below are T cell receptor beta chains from one sample, sequenced in a study of cytomegalovirus exposure and HLA in healthy donors. Clones were read by immunoSEQ multiplex PCR, and TCRdb kept only the in-frame ones, dropping some. The sample holds 130,000 to 150,000 clones, approximately 68% seen once. The material sequenced was PBMCs. The receptor set was obtained from a man aged 35 to 55 in good health and CMV-seronegative. The CDR3 runs from the conserved cysteine through the conserved F or W. The D gene is left open where the match is weak. Size tells how often a clone was seen (once, few, many) or the class of an expanded clone, and some rows leave it out.

J | V | size | D | CDR3 | DNA
TRBJ1-3 | TRBV4-1 | few | TRBD1 | CASSQGPDRASGNTIYF | TGCGCCAGCAGCCAAGGACCGGACAGGGCCTCTGGAAACACCATATATTTT
TRBJ1-4 | TRBV7-9 | NA | NA | CASSRDTLPGTTNEKLFF | TGTGCCAGCAGTAGAGACACGCTACCAGGGACAACTAATGAAAAACTGTTTTTT
TRBJ2-7 | TRBV6-5 | NA | TRBD1 | CASRTGYFHEQYF | TGTGCCAGCAGGACAGGGTATTTCCACGAGCAGTACTTC
TRBJ1-2 | TRBV5-1 | once | TRBD1 | CASSLQGTANYGYTF | TGCGCCAGCAGCTTGCAGGGGACAGCGAACTATGGCTACACCTTC
TRBJ1-5 | TRBV19 | few | TRBD1 | CASRNWDRDNQPQHF | TGTGCCAGTAGAAACTGGGACAGGGATAATCAGCCCCAGCATTTT
TRBJ1-2 | TRBV4-1 | NA | TRBD1 | CASSQPPGQNYGYTF | TGCGCCAGCAGCCAACCACCGGGACAGAACTATGGCTACACCTTC
TRBJ1-2 | TRBV18 | few | TRBD1 | CASSPDRSRVYTF | TGTGCCAGCTCACCGGACAGGAGCCGTGTCTACACCTTC
TRBJ2-2 | TRBV2 | NA | NA | CASSVAEPNTGELFF | TGTGCCAGCAGTGTGGCGGAACCGAACACCGGGGAGCTGTTTTTT
TRBJ1-5 | TRBV9 | NA | NA | CASSVGQEHNQPQHF | TGTGCCAGCAGCGTAGGACAGGAACACAATCAGCCCCAGCATTTT
TRBJ2-5 | TRBV11-2 | few | NA | CASSLAPPGSQYF | TGTGCCAGCAGCTTAGCCCCCCCGGGGTCCCAGTACTTC
TRBJ2-7 | TRBV4-3 | once | NA | CASSQGTTGASGYEQYF | TGCGCCAGCAGCCAAGGTACCACGGGAGCATCTGGGTACGAGCAGTACTTC
TRBJ2-3 | TRBV7-2 | few | NA | CASSVVRADTQYF | TGTGCCAGCAGCGTAGTGAGAGCGGATACGCAGTATTTT
TRBJ2-7 | TRBV11-3 | NA | TRBD1 | CASSPHGQGGYEQYF | TGTGCCAGCAGCCCTCATGGACAGGGAGGCTACGAGCAGTACTTC
TRBJ2-2 | TRBV5-1 | NA | TRBD2 | CASSSRGSGGANTGELFF | TGCGCCAGCAGCTCCCGTGGTAGCGGGGGGGCCAACACCGGGGAGCTGTTTTTT
TRBJ2-6 | TRBV19 | few | NA | CASGGQRQSGANVLTF | TGTGCCAGTGGAGGGCAAAGGCAATCTGGGGCCAACGTCCTGACTTTC
TRBJ1-6 | TRBV7-6 | NA | NA | CASSFGNSPLHF | TGTGCCAGCAGCTTTGGCAATTCACCCCTCCACTTT
TRBJ1-6 | TRBV27 | NA | NA | CASSLWANSYNSPLHF | TGTGCCAGCAGTTTATGGGCCAACTCCTATAATTCACCCCTCCACTTT
TRBJ2-7 | TRBV5-4 | few | TRBD2 | CASSLERTGGRPDEQYF | TGTGCCAGCAGCTTGGAGAGGACGGGGGGGCGACCTGACGAGCAGTACTTC
TRBJ2-5 | TRBV5-1 | NA | TRBD2 | CASSIMSVLAGGPQETQYF | TGCGCCAGCAGCATAATGTCTGTGCTAGCGGGGGGCCCCCAAGAGACCCAGTACTTC
TRBJ1-5 | TRBV7-2 | NA | TRBD1 | CASSRDRGNQPQHF | TGTGCCAGCAGCCGCGACAGGGGCAATCAGCCCCAGCATTTT
TRBJ1-4 | TRBV30 | NA | TRBD1 | CAWSKGTGLEKLFF | TGTGCCTGGAGTAAAGGGACAGGGTTGGAAAAACTGTTTTTT
TRBJ2-7 | TRBV5-6 | few | NA | CASSANVEQYF | TGTGCCAGCAGTGCGAATGTCGAGCAGTACTTC
TRBJ1-5 | TRBV15 | NA | NA | CATSRGGGDQPQHF | TGTGCCACCAGCAGAGGGGGGGGCGATCAGCCCCAGCATTTT
TRBJ2-7 | TRBV4-3 | NA | TRBD2 | CASSQDMSSGGYEQYF | TGCGCCAGCAGCCAAGATATGTCTAGCGGGGGGTACGAGCAGTACTTC
TRBJ2-5 | TRBV5-4 | NA | NA | CASSLELQETQYF | TGTGCCAGCAGCTTGGAACTTCAAGAGACCCAGTACTTC
TRBJ2-1 | TRBV18 | NA | TRBD2 | CASSRPTSGFGNEQFF | TGTGCCAGCTCACGGCCGACTAGCGGGTTTGGTAATGAGCAGTTCTTC
TRBJ2-3 | TRBV5-1 | NA | NA | CASSLRQLTDTQYF | TGCGCCAGCAGCTTGAGACAGCTCACAGATACGCAGTATTTT
TRBJ2-7 | TRBV6-6 | NA | NA | CASSYSKHEQYF | TGTGCCAGCAGTTACTCTAAGCACGAGCAGTACTTC
TRBJ1-6 | TRBV25-1 | NA | TRBD1 | CASSAVRQGMAPLHF | TGTGCCAGCAGTGCTGTGAGACAGGGGATGGCACCCCTCCACTTT
TRBJ2-7 | TRBV6-5 | NA | TRBD1 | CASSRTGGEQYF | TGTGCCAGCAGTAGGACAGGGGGTGAGCAGTACTTC
TRBJ1-5 | TRBV18 | NA | NA | CASSPGRTNQPQHF | TGTGCCAGCTCACCCGGGAGGACCAATCAGCCCCAGCATTTT
TRBJ2-2 | TRBV5-4 | NA | NA | CASSLGQALLNTGELFF | TGTGCCAGCAGCTTGGGTCAAGCGCTCTTGAACACCGGGGAGCTGTTTTTT
TRBJ2-1 | TRBV4-3 | few | NA | CASSRGLQGNEQFF | TGCGCCAGCAGCCGAGGGTTACAGGGCAATGAGCAGTTCTTC
TRBJ2-7 | TRBV5-1 | NA | TRBD1 | CAGSFAGQGYEQYF | TGCGCCGGCAGCTTTGCCGGACAGGGCTACGAGCAGTACTTC
TRBJ1-1 | TRBV7-9 | few | TRBD1 | CASSLVTGVTEAFF | TGTGCCAGCAGCTTAGTTACAGGGGTCACTGAAGCTTTCTTT
TRBJ2-7 | TRBV7-9 | NA | NA | CASSLTGEQYF | TGTGCCAGCAGCTTAACGGGCGAGCAGTACTTC
TRBJ2-3 | TRBV7-9 | NA | NA | CASSQQADTQYF | TGTGCCAGCAGCCAACAAGCAGATACGCAGTATTTT
TRBJ1-2 | TRBV6-5 | NA | NA | CASSLRHLANYGYTF | TGTGCCAGCAGCCTGCGACATTTAGCTAACTATGGCTACACCTTC
TRBJ1-1 | TRBV6-5 | NA | TRBD1 | CASSPTEDRDTEAFF | TGTGCCAGCAGTCCCACAGAGGACAGGGACACTGAAGCTTTCTTT
TRBJ2-1 | TRBV10-2 | NA | NA | CASSPTGMGEQFF | TGCGCCAGCAGCCCCACAGGGATGGGTGAGCAGTTCTTC
TRBJ2-3 | TRBV13 | NA | TRBD2 | CASTPGAGLADTQYF | TGTGCCAGCACCCCGGGAGCGGGGTTGGCAGATACGCAGTATTTT
TRBJ2-5 | TRBV29-1 | NA | NA | CSVDGEARETQYF | TGCAGCGTTGACGGGGAGGCGCGTGAGACCCAGTACTTC
TRBJ1-1 | TRBV5-4 | NA | NA | CASSLEEGLNTEAFF | TGTGCCAGCAGCTTGGAGGAGGGTTTGAACACTGAAGCTTTCTTT
TRBJ1-4 | TRBV28 | NA | NA | CASSLPGLNEKLFF | TGTGCCAGCAGTTTACCCGGGTTAAATGAAAAACTGTTTTTT
TRBJ2-1 | TRBV2 | NA | TRBD2 | CASAAGGPNEQFF | TGTGCCAGCGCCGCGGGGGGGCCTAATGAGCAGTTCTTC
TRBJ1-1 | TRBV4-1 | NA | NA | CASSPQPTMNTEAFF | TGCGCCAGCAGCCCCCAACCCACGATGAACACCGAAGCTTTCTTT
TRBJ2-3 | TRBV7-2 | NA | NA | CASSPDTSDTQYF | TGTGCCAGCAGCCCCGACACCTCAGATACGCAGTATTTT
TRBJ2-3 | TRBV5-6 | few | NA | CASSLVGDGAGTDTQYF | TGTGCCAGCAGCTTGGTTGGGGATGGGGCCGGCACAGATACGCAGTATTTT
TRBJ2-7 | TRBV4-1 | NA | NA | CASSQTDSKSYEQYF | TGCGCCAGCAGCCAAACGGACAGCAAGTCCTACGAGCAGTACTTC
TRBJ2-2 | TRBV5-6 | once | TRBD2 | CASSFGLGRDTGELFF | TGTGCCAGCAGCTTTGGTTTAGGGAGGGACACCGGGGAGCTGTTTTTT
TRBJ2-3 | TRBV2 | NA | NA | CASSPSRLRTDTQYF | TGTGCCAGCAGTCCCTCGCGCCTGAGGACAGATACGCAGTATTTT
TRBJ1-2 | TRBV27 | NA | TRBD1 | CASSLSLVDRAPEGYTF | TGTGCCAGCAGTTTATCGTTGGTGGACAGGGCCCCGGAGGGCTACACCTTC
TRBJ1-6 | TRBV15 | NA | NA | CATSRDPPRTANSPLHF | TGTGCCACCAGCAGAGATCCTCCCCGGACAGCTAATTCACCCCTCCACTTT
TRBJ1-1 | TRBV7-7 | NA | TRBD1 | CASSALTGTAGLAFF | TGTGCCAGCAGCGCCTTAACCGGGACAGCGGGTTTAGCTTTCTTT
TRBJ2-1 | TRBV11-2 | few | NA | CASTSGFGSYNEQFF | TGTGCCAGCACCTCCGGTTTTGGCTCCTACAATGAGCAGTTCTTC
TRBJ2-3 | TRBV9 | NA | TRBD1 | CASSQGAGTDTQYF | TGTGCCAGCAGCCAGGGGGCGGGGACAGATACGCAGTATTTT
TRBJ2-5 | TRBV19 | NA | NA | CASSIASRAQETQYF | TGTGCCAGTAGTATAGCTTCGAGAGCCCAAGAGACCCAGTACTTC
TRBJ2-2 | TRBV4-3 | NA | TRBD2 | CASSQDAGLAGVGIGELFF | TGCGCCAGCAGCCAAGATGCGGGACTAGCGGGAGTCGGTATCGGGGAGCTGTTTTTT